This entry describes one T cell receptor (beta chain). The antigen is not known. The CDR3 length is 15 residues. Germline lookup yields CDR1 SGDLS and CDR2 YYNGEE. Trimming removed 4 bases from V and 0 bases from J, with 13 bases in between. The data were taken from a study of cytomegalovirus exposure and HLA in healthy donors. Overall study findings and caveats: One variant, a missense change in DCLRE1C, was linked in a later analysis to TCR beta V- and J-gene trimming. In an earlier analysis, most TCR beta V segments were productive about 87% or about 30% of the time.

PCR was performed using 60 Vbeta and 13 Jbeta primers. Libraries were prepared by immunoSEQ multiplex PCR; TCRdb keeps only in-frame clonotypes and omits some of them. The sample contains under 200,000 clones, about 82% of which appear only once. The receptor was isolated from a woman aged 30 to 39 in good health and CMV-seropositive. The V gene is TRBV9, the J gene TRBJ1-1; a weak D match, TRBD1 (5 bases). The source material was PBMCs. The chain's CDR3 is CASSPGGELNTEAFF. The DNA of the CDR3 is TGTGCCAGCAGCCCCGGAGGGGAACTGAACACTGAAGCTTTCTTT.